Following are 19 T cell receptor beta chains from one sample sequenced in a study of PD-L1 blockade in urothelial cancer. The time point here: peripheral blood 6 weeks after treatment start. Assay used: immunoSEQ multiplex PCR; TCRdb lists only in-frame clones, some missing. The table records about 90,000 clones, approximately 87% of them present only once. The material sequenced was PBMCs, taken around atezolizumab (anti-PD-L1) treatment. Receptors originate from a man aged 70 or older with urothelial cancer.

The chain employs TRBV9 and TRBJ2-7; 10 bases map to TRBD2. CDR3 length: 13 amino acids. J gave up 3 bases and V 5 bases, and 2 bases lay outside the gene matches. From germline, CDR1 is SGDLS and CDR2 YYNGEE. The CDR3 region is CASSWTSGYEQYF. Written as DNA, the CDR3 is TGTGCCAGCAGTTGGACTAGCGGCTACGAGCAGTACTTC.

The rearrangement joins TRBV30 to TRBJ2-1; 7 bases fit TRBD1. The V and J ends lost 0 bases and 3 bases, in that order; junction bases with no gene match: 8. This CDR3 has 16 residues. Per germline, CDR1 GTSNPN and CDR2 SVGIG (reference sequence). The CDR3 loop reads CAWSVQRTGIYNEQFF. CDR3 nucleotide sequence: TGTGCCTGGAGTGTACAACGGACAGGAATCTACAATGAGCAGTTCTTC. The full variable domain, its missing parts supplied by reference TRBV30 and TRBJ2-1, is SQTIHQWPATLVQPVGSPLSLECTVEGTSNPNLYWYRQAAGRGLQLLFYSVGIGQISSEVPQNLSASRPQDRQFILSSKKLLLSDSGFYLCAWSVQRTGIYNEQFFGPGTRLTVL.

V and J are TRBV7-9 and TRBJ1-6, with D uncertain. The CDR3 sequence is 14 residues long. V gave up 1 base and J gave up 10 bases, with 11 bases separating them. CDR1 and CDR2 from the germline V gene are SEHNR and FQNEAQ (reference sequence). CDR3 loop: CASSLGPGSSPLHF. The DNA of the CDR3 is TGTGCCAGCAGCTTAGGGCCGGGGAGCTCACCCCTCCACTTT.

This clone came up a few times. V gene TRBV14 combines with J gene TRBJ1-2; the D gene is possibly TRBD1 (5 bases). V was cut by 8 bases and J by 3 bases, with 10 bases left in between. The CDR3 has 12 amino acids. The V gene's germline CDR1 is SGHDN and CDR2 FVKESK. In DNA form, the CDR3 reads TGTGCCAGCGGGACTAGCGACTATGGCTACACCTTC. Protein product: CASGTSDYGYTF.

The V and J genes are TRBV5-1 and TRBJ2-5; unclear D gene. The CDR3 loop spans 14 amino acids. Trimming stripped 4 bases from V and 2 bases from J, with 12 bases between. CDR1 is SGHRS and CDR2 is YFSETQ in the germline V gene. The CDR3 loop reads CASSRGFAQETQYF. The DNA for the CDR3 is TGCGCCAGCAGCCGAGGCTTCGCACAAGAGACCCAGTACTTC. Full variable domain (rest looked up from reference TRBV5-1 and TRBJ2-5): KAGVTQTPRYLIKTRGQQVTLSCSPISGHRSVSWYQQTPGQGLQFLFEYFSETQRNKGNFPGRFSGRQFSNSRSEMNVSTLELGDSALYLCASSRGFAQETQYFGPGTRLLVL.

This chain uses TRBV7-9 with TRBJ2-3; 12 positions match TRBD2. Germline assignment: CDR1 SEHNR and CDR2 FQNEAQ (reference sequence). CDR3 size: 18 residues. Trimming took 2 bases from V and 0 from J; bases not matched to a gene: 6. The CDR3: CASSLSGLAGISTDTQYF. The CDR3 DNA reads as TGTGCCAGCAGCTTATCAGGACTAGCGGGGATTAGCACAGATACGCAGTATTTT.

The genes are TRBV7-2 and TRBJ1-3; a possible D gene is TRBD1 (6 bases). The ends were cut back, 5 bases at V and 0 bases at J, with 8 bases in the middle. The germline V gene encodes CDR1 SGHTA and CDR2 FQGNSA. The CDR3 loop spans 14 amino acids. For the CDR3, the DNA is TGTGCCAGCAGCAGGGGGGGCTCTGGAAACACCATATATTTT. Amino acids: CASSRGGSGNTIYF. The entire variable domain, with the rest obtained from reference TRBV7-2 and TRBJ1-3, is as follows: GAGVSQSPSNKVTEKGKDVELRCDPISGHTALYWYRQSLGQGLEFLIYFQGNSAPDKSGLPSDRFSAERTGGSVSTLTIQRTQQEDSAVYLCASSRGGSGNTIYFGEGSWLTVV.

This clone was observed a few times. This chain uses TRBV5-1 with TRBJ2-7, with TRBD1 as a possible D gene (6 bases). The CDR3 is 14 amino acids. Trimming stripped 5 bases from V and 1 base from J, with 13 bases between. Germline assignment: CDR1 SGHRS and CDR2 YFSETQ. CDR3 coding DNA: TGCGCCAGCAGGCAACCGGGACAATCCTACGAGCAGTACTTC. Encoded protein: CASRQPGQSYEQYF.

This chain joins TRBV11-2 and TRBJ1-2, with a possible D match to TRBD1 (6 bases). The V end was cut by 1 base, the J end by 2 bases, with 8 bases between. The germline CDR1 and CDR2 sequences are SGHAT and FQNNGV. The CDR3 contains 14 residues. For the CDR3, the DNA is TGTGCCAGCAGCTTAGGGACAGAAAACTATGGCTACACCTTC. Translation: CASSLGTENYGYTF.

This rearrangement joins TRBV9 to TRBJ2-2; 10 nucleotides line up with TRBD2. Trimming took 3 bases from V and 5 from J; bases not matched to a gene: 4. Germline V gene data show CDR1 as SGDLS and CDR2 as YYNGEE. The CDR3 sequence is 15 residues long. The CDR3 here is CASSAGTSVTGELFF. The CDR3 DNA follows: TGTGCCAGCAGCGCGGGGACTAGCGTAACCGGGGAGCTGTTTTTT.

In DNA form, the CDR3 reads TGTGCCAGCAGTCGCGCCTATAGCGGCGCCTACGAGCAGTACTTC. Amino acids: CASSRAYSGAYEQYF. The rearrangement links TRBV28 to TRBJ2-7; D possibly corresponds to TRBD2 (6 bases). The V and J ends lost 5 bases and 2 bases respectively, with 16 bases between them. Germline-derived CDR1 and CDR2 are MDHEN and SYDVKM. The length of the CDR3 is 15 residues.

The rearrangement uses TRBV6-1 and TRBJ1-5, with 7 bases lining up with TRBD1. This CDR3 has 13 amino acids. The J segment lost 2 bases and the V segment lost 6 bases, leaving 1 base of the junction unmatched. The germline CDR1 and CDR2 sequences are MNHNS and SASEGT. The CDR3 bases are TGTGCCAGCAGCGGGACAGGCAATCAGCCCCAGCATTTT. Translation: CASSGTGNQPQHF.

This clone occurred once. This rearrangement joins TRBV19 to TRBJ2-1, with 8 bases lining up with TRBD1. The length of the CDR3 is 15 residues. V shed 6 bases, J shed 10 bases, and the junction held 14 bases outside the gene matches. CDR1 is LNHDA and CDR2 is SQIVND in the germline V gene (reference sequence). CDR3 bases: TGTGCCAGTAGCACCGGACAGGGCCCCACAGGGGAGCAGTTCTTC. Protein sequence: CASSTGQGPTGEQFF.

The chain couples TRBV2 to TRBJ2-7; 8 bases are a match to TRBD2. The CDR3 covers 18 residues. Germline CDR1 and CDR2: SNHLY and FYNNEI. Trimming at V came to 6 bases and at J to 3 bases, leaving 19 bases not matched to a gene. Written as DNA, the CDR3 is TGTGCCAGCAGAAGCGGGACTAGGGACACAAAGCGGCACTACGAGCAGTACTTC. This codes for CASRSGTRDTKRHYEQYF.

This clone has only one observation. The rearrangement links TRBV2 to TRBJ1-2, with D possibly matching TRBD1 (5 bases). Trimming removed 6 bases from V and 5 bases from J, with 10 bases in between. Germline-derived CDR1 and CDR2 are SNHLY and FYNNEI. This CDR3 has 12 residues. The CDR3 DNA sequence: TGTGCCAGCAGCAGGGTTGGGTATGGCTACACCTTC. This gives the protein CASSRVGYGYTF. Filled out from reference TRBV2 and TRBJ1-2, the complete variable domain reads EPEVTQTPSHQVTQMGQEVILRCVPISNHLYFYWYRQILGQKVEFLVSFYNNEISEKSEIFDDQFSVERPDGSNFTLKIRSTKLEDSAMYFCASSRVGYGYTFGSGTRLTVV.

This rearrangement joins TRBV7-2 to TRBJ2-5; tentatively, D is TRBD2 (5 bases). The length of the CDR3 is 12 residues. Trimming removed 3 bases from V and 4 bases from J, with 6 bases in between. The germline V gene encodes CDR1 SGHTA and CDR2 FQGNSA. The CDR3 coding sequence is TGTGCCAGCAGCTTCCGGGGAGAGACCCAGTACTTC. Translating it yields CASSFRGETQYF.

There are a few counts of this clone. This chain links TRBV5-4 with TRBJ2-7, with 10 bases fitting TRBD1. With 3 bases clipped from V and 7 bases from J, the junction kept 10 bases outside the gene matches. The CDR3 has 15 amino acids. Germline lookup yields CDR1 SGHNT and CDR2 YYREEE (reference sequence). CDR3: CASSYPGQGKAEQYF. The CDR3 nucleotides read TGTGCCAGCAGCTATCCGGGACAGGGGAAAGCGGAGCAGTACTTC.

This chain connects TRBV28 to TRBJ2-7, with 8 bases fitting TRBD2. Germline CDR1 reads MDHEN; CDR2 reads SYDVKM. The CDR3 loop spans 15 amino acids. V shed 5 bases and J 5 bases; nucleotides not matched to a gene: 11. The CDR3 DNA reads TGTGCCAGCAGTCGCCCTGGGAGCGGGAGCCACGAGCAGTACTTC. This translates into CASSRPGSGSHEQYF. The full variable domain, in which reference TRBV28 and TRBJ2-7 provide the parts outside the CDR3, is DVKVTQSSRYLVKRTGEKVFLECVQDMDHENMFWYRQDPGLGLRLIYFSYDVKMKEKGDIPEGYSVSREKKERFSLILESASTNQTSMYLCASSRPGSGSHEQYFGPGTRLTVT.

The gene calls are TRBV27 and TRBJ2-4; possible D gene TRBD2, 5 bases. In germline, CDR1 is MNHEY, CDR2 SMNVEV (reference sequence). The CDR3 sequence is 15 residues long. V lost 5 bases, J lost 1 base, and 12 bases lay in between. CDR3 DNA sequence: TGTGCCAGCAGTGAGAGGGTAGTTGCCAAAAACATTCAGTACTTC. Its translation is CASSERVVAKNIQYF.